These T cell receptor beta chains were read from a single sample in a study of cytomegalovirus exposure and HLA in healthy donors. Libraries were prepared by immunoSEQ multiplex PCR; TCRdb keeps only in-frame clonotypes and omits some of them. Of over 120,000 clones listed, 70% to 85% were seen once; the top ten hold approximately 1.5%. Material for sequencing was PBMCs. The receptors were sampled from a man younger than 45 in good health and CMV-seropositive. Both conserved end residues are part of each CDR3. D genes are given only for firm matches.

V gene: TRBV6-6; J gene: TRBJ2-1; D gene: .; CDR3 protein: CASSYEGAGMNEQFF
V gene: TRBV4-1; J gene: TRBJ1-5; D gene: .; CDR3 protein: CASSPLELDRGNQPQHF
V gene: TRBV9; J gene: TRBJ2-7; D gene: .; CDR3 protein: CASSTTGNEQYF
V gene: TRBV6-1; J gene: TRBJ1-4; D gene: .; CDR3 protein: CASSYLNEKLFF
V gene: TRBV5-1; J gene: TRBJ2-3; D gene: .; CDR3 protein: CASTEGNTQYF
V gene: TRBV6-1; J gene: TRBJ1-5; D gene: .; CDR3 protein: CASTEGASNQPQHF
V gene: TRBV7-3; J gene: TRBJ2-3; D gene: TRBD2; CDR3 protein: CASSGLDPAHPGGTDTQYF
V gene: TRBV2; J gene: TRBJ1-1; D gene: .; CDR3 protein: CASSDQGVNTEAFF
V gene: TRBV5-1; J gene: TRBJ2-2; D gene: TRBD2; CDR3 protein: CASSSGLAANTGELFF
V gene: TRBV4-1; J gene: TRBJ1-5; D gene: TRBD1; CDR3 protein: CASSQDREQGVFQPQHF
V gene: TRBV6-5; J gene: TRBJ2-7; D gene: TRBD2; CDR3 protein: CASSSTGTSNYEQYF
V gene: TRBV10-1; J gene: TRBJ2-3; D gene: TRBD2; CDR3 protein: CASSAGLAGSGDTQYF
V gene: TRBV11-2; J gene: TRBJ2-7; D gene: .; CDR3 protein: CASSLRVLPYEQYF
V gene: TRBV7-2; J gene: TRBJ2-1; D gene: TRBD1; CDR3 protein: CASSGQGQGEQFF
V gene: TRBV18; J gene: TRBJ1-5; D gene: TRBD1; CDR3 protein: CASSPGQGRGSNQPQHF
V gene: TRBV4-2; J gene: TRBJ1-5; D gene: .; CDR3 protein: CASSQDPGSQPQHF
V gene: TRBV6-5; J gene: TRBJ2-2; D gene: .; CDR3 protein: CASSYRQGVAGELFF
V gene: TRBV5-1; J gene: TRBJ2-1; D gene: TRBD1; CDR3 protein: CASSPSGQVGNEQFF
V gene: TRBV2; J gene: TRBJ2-1; D gene: TRBD1; CDR3 protein: CASSVDRGAYNEQFF
V gene: TRBV11-2; J gene: TRBJ2-5; D gene: .; CDR3 protein: CASSSSGGGEETQYF
V gene: TRBV2; J gene: TRBJ2-7; D gene: TRBD2; CDR3 protein: CASSGGGDREQYF
V gene: TRBV4-2; J gene: TRBJ1-5; D gene: TRBD1; CDR3 protein: CAGSQRDRGWDQPQHF
V gene: TRBV28; J gene: TRBJ1-6; D gene: .; CDR3 protein: CASRGTSGSPTYNSPLHF
V gene: TRBV6-5; J gene: TRBJ2-2; D gene: TRBD2; CDR3 protein: CASSYSGGDTGELFF
V gene: TRBV19; J gene: TRBJ1-1; D gene: .; CDR3 protein: CASSLGIANTEAFF
V gene: TRBV7-9; J gene: TRBJ1-5; D gene: TRBD1; CDR3 protein: CASSPGTGDYQPQHF
V gene: TRBV25-1; J gene: TRBJ1-6; D gene: .; CDR3 protein: CASYAGNYSPLHF
V gene: TRBV19; J gene: TRBJ1-4; D gene: .; CDR3 protein: CASSISTAVNEKLFF
V gene: TRBV28; J gene: TRBJ2-7; D gene: .; CDR3 protein: CASSLVQGLYEQYF
V gene: TRBV29-1; J gene: .; D gene: .; CDR3 protein: CSVTFKTYEQYF
V gene: TRBV29-1; J gene: TRBJ2-1; D gene: .; CDR3 protein: CSVDLRGNEQFF
V gene: TRBV5-1; J gene: TRBJ2-7; D gene: .; CDR3 protein: CASSLVSATPYEQYF
V gene: TRBV11-2; J gene: TRBJ2-2; D gene: TRBD2; CDR3 protein: CASSLDRVGGTNTGELFF
V gene: TRBV5-6; J gene: TRBJ2-5; D gene: .; CDR3 protein: CASSLSAGSIEETQYF
V gene: TRBV2; J gene: TRBJ2-7; D gene: TRBD2; CDR3 protein: CASFRGRLSGGRADYEQYF
V gene: TRBV5-1; J gene: TRBJ2-5; D gene: .; CDR3 protein: CASSLGFTEETQYF
V gene: TRBV2; J gene: TRBJ1-1; D gene: .; CDR3 protein: CASTVGGATEAFF
V gene: TRBV4-1; J gene: TRBJ2-3; D gene: .; CDR3 protein: CASSGYDTQYF
V gene: TRBV6-5; J gene: TRBJ2-1; D gene: .; CDR3 protein: CATLRASTNEQFF
V gene: TRBV4-2; J gene: TRBJ2-5; D gene: .; CDR3 protein: CASSQGGQFRQETQYF
V gene: TRBV5-1; J gene: TRBJ2-7; D gene: TRBD1; CDR3 protein: CASSLDGQGFYEQYF
V gene: TRBV4-1; J gene: TRBJ1-1; D gene: .; CDR3 protein: CASSQDITGRVNTEAFF
V gene: TRBV9; J gene: TRBJ1-4; D gene: .; CDR3 protein: CASSVEISNEKLFF
V gene: TRBV4-2; J gene: TRBJ2-3; D gene: TRBD2; CDR3 protein: CASSQTSGGRTDTQYF
V gene: TRBV28; J gene: TRBJ2-7; D gene: TRBD2; CDR3 protein: CASSNRILPGLVGYEQYF
V gene: TRBV11-2; J gene: TRBJ2-3; D gene: .; CDR3 protein: CASSLEGGGFADTQYF
V gene: TRBV25-1; J gene: TRBJ2-7; D gene: TRBD2; CDR3 protein: CASSPLAGVNEQYF
V gene: TRBV11-2; J gene: TRBJ2-1; D gene: TRBD2; CDR3 protein: CASNSGYSGRANEQFF
V gene: TRBV9; J gene: TRBJ2-1; D gene: .; CDR3 protein: CASSGPGDHEQFF
V gene: TRBV7-2; J gene: TRBJ2-3; D gene: .; CDR3 protein: CASSLAWAGQYF
V gene: TRBV11-2; J gene: TRBJ2-3; D gene: TRBD2; CDR3 protein: CASSSTSGLTNTQYF
V gene: TRBV6-1; J gene: TRBJ2-2; D gene: .; CDR3 protein: CASSGPGTGELFF
V gene: TRBV4-2; J gene: TRBJ2-7; D gene: TRBD2; CDR3 protein: CASSQDVGAGGDEQYF
V gene: TRBV7-9; J gene: TRBJ1-2; D gene: TRBD1; CDR3 protein: CASSLARGHNGYTF
V gene: TRBV4-3; J gene: TRBJ2-3; D gene: .; CDR3 protein: CASSRSPTPDTQYF
V gene: TRBV6-5; J gene: TRBJ1-4; D gene: TRBD1; CDR3 protein: CASSYTTGTNEKLFF
V gene: TRBV19; J gene: TRBJ2-7; D gene: TRBD1; CDR3 protein: CASSTKGQAPGWVYEQYF
V gene: TRBV5-1; J gene: TRBJ2-7; D gene: TRBD2; CDR3 protein: CASSLVTGGFQYNYEQYF
V gene: TRBV18; J gene: TRBJ1-2; D gene: .; CDR3 protein: CASSPPSNYGYTF